This T cell receptor (beta chain) was identified in a study of blood T cell repertoires in COVID-19. Study overall: The United States, Italy and Spain supplied acute and convalescent COVID-19 samples.

Authors' methods: Estimates of nucleated cell counts were drawn from the amplification of reference gene primers. Here immunoSEQ multiplex PCR was the method, and the copy in TCRdb shows in-frame clones only, minus some. The DNA gave D and trimming, while V, J and clone size come from that table. The sample carries under 500,000 clones, 75% to 90% recorded once. As to this clone: An end of the junction does not agree with germline; a read error may underlie this.

Recruits, aged roughly 18 to 95 years, lived in 25 or so US areas. Participants were placed into cohorts based on the clinical history they reported. The sequence was collected from a man aged 30-40 years who had recovered from COVID-19. Specimen: PBMCs or T cells enriched from blood (not recorded which).

The CDR3, as DNA: TGTGCCAGCAGTTTTTCTCTTCCCGGGACTAGCGCCTCCAACGAGCAGTACTTC. It encodes CASSFSLPGTSASNEQYF. The genes are TRBV27 and TRBJ2-7, with 10 bases matching TRBD2. CDR1 is MNHEY, CDR2 SMNVEV, per germline (reference sequence). The CDR3 contains 18 residues.